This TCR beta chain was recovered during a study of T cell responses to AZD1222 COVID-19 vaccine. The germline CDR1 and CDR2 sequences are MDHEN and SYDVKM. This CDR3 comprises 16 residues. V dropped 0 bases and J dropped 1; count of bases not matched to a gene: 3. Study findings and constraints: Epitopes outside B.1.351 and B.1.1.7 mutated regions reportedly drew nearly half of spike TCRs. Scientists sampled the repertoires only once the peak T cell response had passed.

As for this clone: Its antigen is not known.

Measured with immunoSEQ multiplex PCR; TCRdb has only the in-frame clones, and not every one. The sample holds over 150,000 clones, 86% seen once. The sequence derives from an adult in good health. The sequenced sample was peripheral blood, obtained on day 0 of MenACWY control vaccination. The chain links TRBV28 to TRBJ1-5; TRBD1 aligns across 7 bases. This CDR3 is CASSLWTGNSNQPQHF. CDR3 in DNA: TGTGCCAGCAGTTTATGGACAGGGAACAGCAATCAGCCCCAGCATTTT. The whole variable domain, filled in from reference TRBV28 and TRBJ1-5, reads DVKVTQSSRYLVKRTGEKVFLECVQDMDHENMFWYRQDPGLGLRLIYFSYDVKMKEKGDIPEGYSVSREKKERFSLILESASTNQTSMYLCASSLWTGNSNQPQHFGDGTRLSIL.